This record looks at one TCR beta chain sequence and its context. Using immunoSEQ multiplex PCR, the repertoire was profiled, and TCRdb retains in-frame clones only, with some absent. The table includes 350,000 to 450,000 clones, 80% to 95% detected once. This specimen belongs to a study of control samples from healthy donors and cancer patients. The CDR3 is 20 amino acids. Germline V lookup: CDR1 MNHNS, CDR2 SASEGT. Trimming cost V 4 bases and J 1 base; bases outside gene matches: 18. The sequenced sample was PBMCs. The genes are TRBV6-1 and TRBJ2-3; TRBD2 matches 9 bases. This TCR was recovered from a man aged 35-49 years with head and neck cancer. CDR3 region: CASSGARGGGGRSGTDTQYF. The CDR3 DNA reads TGTGCCAGCAGTGGTGCCAGGGGCGGGGGGGGCCGTTCAGGCACAGATACGCAGTATTTT.